This entry describes one TCR beta chain. This sample stems from a study of cytomegalovirus exposure and HLA in healthy donors. Primers for the PCR totalled 60 Vbeta and 13 Jbeta. This table comes from immunoSEQ multiplex PCR, and its TCRdb copy is limited to in-frame clones, with some not included. In the table there are some 140,000 clones, more than 60% of which are singletons. The length of the CDR3 is 19 residues. After removal of 6 bases from V and 2 bases from J, the junction contained 17 bases not matched to a gene. Specimen: PBMCs. This chain links TRBV23-1 with TRBJ2-1; 9 positions agree with TRBD1. TRBV23-1 is annotated as an ORF whose role is uncertain. This receptor was obtained from a woman aged 50 to 60 in good health and CMV-seropositive. CDR3 in DNA: TGCGCCAGCAGCCAGGACAGGGGCGTCAAGTTGGCCCCCTACAATGAGCAGTTCTTC. Protein: CASSQDRGVKLAPYNEQFF.